This record concerns one T cell receptor (beta chain) sequence. Trimming cost V 6 bases and J 2 bases, with 15 bases left between them. Germline CDR1 reads LNHNV; CDR2 reads YYDKDF (reference sequence). The CDR3 totals 15 residues. These data originate in a study of cytomegalovirus exposure and HLA in healthy donors. The PCR was carried out with 60 Vbeta primers and 13 Jbeta primers. Clones were sequenced by immunoSEQ multiplex PCR, and TCRdb holds only the in-frame ones, with some missing. Here the sample spans roughly 150,000 clones, approximately 80% being singletons. What was sequenced was PBMCs. The chain uses TRBV15 and TRBJ2-3, with a possible D match to TRBD1 (6 bases). The sequence was obtained from a man aged 25-45 years in good health and CMV-seropositive. The CDR3 sequence is CATSLRQVPTDTQYF. For the CDR3, the DNA is TGTGCCACCAGTTTGCGACAGGTTCCCACAGATACGCAGTATTTT. Together with reference TRBV15 and TRBJ2-3, the CDR3 gives the full variable domain: DAMVIQNPRYQVTQFGKPVTLSCSQTLNHNVMYWYQQKSSQAPKLLFHYYDKDFNNEADTPDNFQSRRPNTSFCFLDIRSPGLGDTAMYLCATSLRQVPTDTQYFGPGTRLTVL.